The 8 T cell receptor beta chains in this list originate from one sample, sequenced in a study of Graves' ophthalmopathy and Graves' hyperthyroidism. Amplified TCR beta CDR3 regions were obtained using RNA transcripts as template. First-round RT-PCR relied on HTBI primers, and a second-round multiplex PCR came next. In TCRdb, the multiplex PCR reads were re-called with MiXCR into one record per CDR3 protein. Of 560,000 or so distinct CDR3 sequences in the sample, less than 45% are singletons; the top ten hold around 4%. Sequenced input: peripheral blood or thyroid tissue (not recorded which). The receptors here all came from an adult man with Graves' hyperthyroidism.

The chain employs TRBV9 and TRBJ2-7, with D unclear. The CDR3 totals 13 residues. Per germline, CDR1 SGDLS and CDR2 YYNGEE. Trimming removed 0 bases at V and 2 bases at J, with 6 bases between. The CDR3 sequence is CASSVGATYEQYF. CDR3 DNA sequence: TGTGCCAGCAGCGTAGGGGCAACCTACGAGCAGTACTTC.

Of note for this clonotype: Given a much more abundant clone one base away, this may be a read error. The V call is TRBV5-4, the J call TRBJ1-2; no firm D call. Per germline, CDR1 SGHNT and CDR2 YYREEE (reference sequence). The CDR3 has 13 amino acids. The CDR3 coding sequence is TGTGCCGGCAGCTTGTTGGCGGCCTATGGCTACACCTTC. Its translation: CAGSLLAAYGYTF.

V and J are TRBV7-8 and TRBJ1-1; tentative D call: TRBD1 (5 bases). The CDR3 loop spans 12 amino acids. V was pared by 11 bases and J by 6 bases, with 16 bases between. Germline assignment: CDR1 SGHVS and CDR2 FQNEAQ. As DNA, the CDR3 is TGTGCCTGGAATCGGGACCTACCTGAAGCTTTCTTT. Translation gives CAWNRDLPEAFF.

Concerning this clonotype itself: This may be a read error, as it is one base from a much larger clone. The chain has TRBV12-3 or TRBV12-4 and TRBJ1-5; 7 bases agree with TRBD1. The CDR3 is 15 amino acids. The V segment lost 5 bases and the J segment 5 bases; nucleotides outside the gene matches: 9. CDR3 sequence: CASSPTGDLDQPQHF. CDR3 nucleotides: TGTGCCAGCAGTCCCACAGGGGATTTAGATCAGCCCCAGCATTTT.

This clonotype appeared a few times. V and J are TRBV3-1 and TRBJ1-5; weak D call: TRBD1 (5 bases). Germline loops: CDR1 LGHDT, CDR2 YNNKEL (reference sequence). This CDR3 has 15 amino acids. V lost 4 bases and J lost 4, with 14 bases in between. The CDR3 is CASSLGDSANQPQHF. CDR3 nucleotide sequence: TGTGCCAGCAGCCTAGGAGACAGCGCTAATCAGCCCCAGCATTTT. Full variable domain (remainder filled in from reference TRBV3-1 and TRBJ1-5): DTAVSQTPKYLVTQMGNDKSIKCEQNLGHDTMYWYKQDSKKFLKIMFSYNNKELIINETVPNRFSPKSPDKAHLNLHINSLELGDSAVYFCASSLGDSANQPQHFGDGTRLSIL.

At least ten counts were recorded for this clonotype. The J gene is TRBJ1-2, the V gene TRBV2; D is perhaps TRBD1 (5 bases). Looked up from germline, CDR1 is SNHLY and CDR2 is FYNNEI. Trimming cost V 4 bases and J 13 bases, with 22 bases left between them. The CDR3 is 14 residues long. DNA for the CDR3: TGTGCCAGCAGTGCAGACCAAGGGAGACAGCCCCCCACCTTC. As protein: CASSADQGRQPPTF.

The gene calls are TRBV3-1 and TRBJ1-2; perhaps TRBD1 as D (6 bases). Trimming pared 5 bases from V and 8 bases from J, leaving 21 bases between. There are 15 residues in the CDR3. CDR1 LGHDT and CDR2 YNNKEL come from the germline V gene (reference sequence). The CDR3 sequence: CASSERSGRGGGYTF. CDR3 coding DNA: TGTGCCAGCAGCGAACGAAGTGGCAGGGGAGGAGGCTACACCTTC.

The sample holds a few counts of this clonotype. The rearrangement uses TRBV13 and TRBJ2-7; 12 bases are a match to TRBD1. Germline CDR1 is PRHDT and CDR2 is FYEKMQ (reference sequence). The CDR3 is 15 residues long. V lost 2 bases, J lost 5 bases, and 4 bases stayed unmatched. CDR3 bases: TGTGCCAGCAGCTTATTGGGACAGGGGGCCGACGAGCAGTACTTC. It specifies CASSLLGQGADEQYF.